This passage covers 19 T cell receptor beta chains from one sample sequenced in a study of blood T cell repertoires in COVID-19. Method: immunoSEQ multiplex PCR; TCRdb's copy keeps in-frame clones and lacks some. The sample includes about 250,000 clones, 87% of them seen just once. The sample comprised peripheral blood. These receptors were collected from a man between 18 and 29 years old with active or convalescent COVID-19.

The chain recombines TRBV28 with TRBJ1-4; possibly TRBD1 for D (5 bases). Germline CDR1 reads MDHEN; CDR2 reads SYDVKM. Trimming cost V 3 bases and J 0 bases, with 8 bases left between them. The CDR3 has 15 amino acids. The CDR3 region is CASSFTGATNEKLFF. The CDR3 DNA is TGTGCCAGCAGTTTCACAGGTGCAACTAATGAAAAACTGTTTTTT. The full variable domain, in which reference TRBV28 and TRBJ1-4 provide the parts outside the CDR3, is DVKVTQSSRYLVKRTGEKVFLECVQDMDHENMFWYRQDPGLGLRLIYFSYDVKMKEKGDIPEGYSVSREKKERFSLILESASTNQTSMYLCASSFTGATNEKLFFGSGTQLSVL.

A remark on this clone: Its ends do not fully match the called genes, so a read error is possible. This chain uses TRBV6-4 with TRBJ1-2; 7 nucleotides agree with TRBD1. The CDR3 loop spans 16 amino acids. The germline V gene has CDR1 MRHNA and CDR2 SNTAGT. The CDR3 region has the DNA TGTGCCAGCAGTCACTCAACAGGGGTGGCGAGGGCTGGCTACACCTTC. Its translation: CASSHSTGVARAGYTF.

Comment on this clone: The sample has other DNA sequences that encode this CDR3 too. The J gene is TRBJ2-2, the V gene TRBV9; tentative D call: TRBD1 (6 bases). V lost 3 bases and J 2 bases, leaving 11 bases between the germline ends. Germline V CDR1 and CDR2: SGDLS, YYNGEE. This CDR3 has 15 amino acids. The CDR3 reads CASSAMTGNTGELFF. The CDR3 nucleotides read TGTGCCAGCAGCGCAATGACAGGAAACACCGGGGAGCTGTTTTTT.

This chain uses TRBV27 with TRBJ1-2; 10 nucleotides line up with TRBD1. This CDR3 comprises 16 residues. Germline assignment: CDR1 MNHEY and CDR2 SMNVEV (reference sequence). J lost 4 bases, V lost 0 bases, and 5 bases had no gene match. CDR3: CASSLSGQGVVYGYTF. CDR3 in DNA: TGTGCCAGCAGTTTATCCGGACAGGGGGTCGTCTATGGCTACACCTTC.

This clone was found a few times. The V gene is TRBV29-1, the J gene TRBJ2-3, with TRBD2 matching 10 bases. CDR1 SQVTM and CDR2 ANQGSEA come from the germline V gene. The CDR3 consists of 16 residues. The J segment lost 0 bases and the V segment lost 4 bases, leaving 7 bases of the junction unmatched. The DNA for the CDR3 is TGCAGCGTTGTTGGGCTAGCGGGGGTCAGCACAGATACGCAGTATTTT. This translates into CSVVGLAGVSTDTQYF.

The chain combines TRBV7-2 with TRBJ1-2; possible D gene TRBD1, 5 bases. Germline lookup yields CDR1 SGHTA and CDR2 FQGNSA. The V end was cut by 5 bases, the J end by 8 bases, with 12 bases between. The CDR3 loop spans 12 amino acids. CDR3 residues: CASSHGGIGYTF. CDR3 DNA: TGTGCCAGCAGCCACGGGGGTATCGGCTACACCTTC.

The chain uses TRBV5-1 and TRBJ1-2; D not resolved. Germline lookup yields CDR1 SGHRS and CDR2 YFSETQ. The CDR3 covers 15 residues. Trimming removed 4 bases from V and 3 bases from J, with 16 bases in between. Here the CDR3 reads CASSRGSDGYYGYTF. Written as DNA, the CDR3 is TGCGCCAGCAGCCGAGGGAGCGACGGATACTATGGCTACACCTTC.

This chain uses TRBV28 with TRBJ1-2; D remains ambiguous. Trimming took off 3 bases at V and 8 bases at J, with 7 bases between the two ends. The CDR3 totals 11 residues. The germline V gene encodes CDR1 MDHEN and CDR2 SYDVKM. CDR3 sequence: CASSFNFGYTF. In nucleotides, the CDR3 is TGTGCCAGCAGTTTTAACTTCGGCTACACCTTC.

The V call is TRBV15, the J call TRBJ1-5, with 7 positions matching TRBD1. Trimming at V came to 5 bases and at J to 5 bases, leaving 6 bases not matched to a gene. In germline, CDR1 is LNHNV, CDR2 YYDKDF (reference sequence). The CDR3 covers 14 residues. In DNA, the CDR3 is TGTGCCACCAGCGTGGACAGGCTCTATCAGCCCCAGCATTTT. As protein: CATSVDRLYQPQHF.

V usage is TRBV7-2 and J usage is TRBJ2-3; a weak D match, TRBD2 (6 bases). V lost 0 bases, J lost 14 bases, and 12 bases lay in between. Germline-derived CDR1 and CDR2 are SGHTA and FQGNSA. The CDR3 extends over 12 amino acids. The CDR3 nucleotides read TGTGCCAGCAGCTTAGCGCGCGGGGCGCTGTATTTT. Translating gives CASSLARGALYF. The complete variable domain, with remaining parts taken from reference TRBV7-2 and TRBJ2-3, reads GAGVSQSPSNKVTEKGKDVELRCDPISGHTALYWYRQSLGQGLEFLIYFQGNSAPDKSGLPSDRFSAERTGGSVSTLTIQRTQQEDSAVYLCASSLARGALYFGPGTRLTVL.

The chain is built from TRBV18 and TRBJ1-4; 8 positions agree with TRBD1. The CDR3 consists of 16 residues. V trimming: 2 bases; J trimming: 0 bases; junction bases outside the gene matches: 2. Per the germline V gene, CDR1 is KGHSH and CDR2 is LQKENI. The CDR3 protein is CASSPRQGSTNEKLFF. The CDR3 DNA reads as TGTGCCAGCTCACCAAGACAGGGGTCAACTAATGAAAAACTGTTTTTT.

The rearrangement uses TRBV7-9 and TRBJ2-2, with a tentative D call TRBD1 (5 bases). CDR1 is SEHNR, CDR2 FQNEAQ, per germline (reference sequence). V was cut by 1 base and J by 5 bases, with 11 bases left in between. This CDR3 has 15 amino acids. The CDR3 here is CASSLVGRVTGELFF. The CDR3 nucleotides read TGTGCCAGCAGCTTAGTAGGCAGGGTAACCGGGGAGCTGTTTTTT.

This rearrangement joins TRBV18 to TRBJ2-1; D remains unclear. The CDR3 extends over 14 amino acids. Germline values: CDR1 KGHSH, CDR2 LQKENI. V was clipped by 2 bases and J by 3 bases, with 8 bases between them. The CDR3 is CASSPSQNYNEQFF. For the CDR3, the DNA is TGTGCCAGCTCACCATCTCAGAACTACAATGAGCAGTTCTTC.

In regard to this clone: This same CDR3 is encoded by further DNA sequences in the sample. The genes are TRBV27 and TRBJ2-3; 8 nucleotides agree with TRBD2. The germline gives CDR1 MNHEY, CDR2 SMNVEV (reference sequence). The CDR3 loop spans 14 amino acids. The J segment lost 2 bases and the V segment lost 6 bases, leaving 4 bases of the junction unmatched. Here the CDR3 DNA reads TGTGCCAGCAGAATAGCGGGATCCACAGATACGCAGTATTTT. It yields the protein CASRIAGSTDTQYF.

The count of this clone is one. This rearrangement joins TRBV28 to TRBJ1-2; 10 bases are a match to TRBD1. The germline V gene has CDR1 MDHEN and CDR2 SYDVKM. The CDR3 spans 15 residues. The junction had 9 bases not matched to a gene; V was cut back by 5 bases and J by 6 bases. The CDR3 DNA is TGTGCCAGCAGTCCTCCGACAGGGGGCAGTGATGGCTACACCTTC. Translated: CASSPPTGGSDGYTF.

V usage is TRBV28 and J usage is TRBJ1-5; 10 positions agree with TRBD1. The ends lost 6 bases at V and 5 bases at J; junction bases unmatched: 7. There are 15 residues in the CDR3. Germline CDR1 is MDHEN and CDR2 is SYDVKM. For the CDR3, the DNA is TGTGCCAGCAGGGCCGGGACAGGGGATCATCAGCCCCAGCATTTT. This encodes CASRAGTGDHQPQHF.

The chain joins TRBV19 to TRBJ2-7; 10 bases agree with TRBD1. The junction had 2 bases not matched to a gene; V was cut back by 1 base and J by 2 bases. CDR1 and CDR2 from the germline V gene are LNHDA and SQIVND (reference sequence). This CDR3 spans 15 amino acids. As DNA, the CDR3 is TGTGCCAGTAGTATAGGAGGACAGGGGGCCTACGAGCAGTACTTC. Translating gives CASSIGGQGAYEQYF.

The J gene is TRBJ1-1, the V gene TRBV3-1 (or the pseudogene TRBV3-2); D unresolved. This CDR3 has 12 residues. CDR1 is LGHDT and CDR2 is YNNKEL in the germline V gene (reference sequence). V was shortened by 4 bases and J by 8 bases, with 11 bases between the two germline ends. DNA of the CDR3: TGTGCCAGCAGCCCCAACGGAGGGGAAGCTTTCTTT. Amino acid sequence: CASSPNGGEAFF.

This clone was seen a few times. The chain has TRBV7-6 and TRBJ2-1; 8 nucleotides align to TRBD2. V shed 0 bases and J 4 bases; nucleotides not matched to a gene: 5. This CDR3 is built from 16 residues. Germline CDR1 reads SGHVS; CDR2 reads FNYEAQ. The CDR3 nucleotides are TGTGCCAGCAGCTTAGCGGTGACTAGCGTATACAATGAGCAGTTCTTC. This codes for CASSLAVTSVYNEQFF.